This is a list of T cell receptor beta chains from one sample in a study of CXCR3-negative and CXCR3-positive naive CD8 T cells. Reprocessing the 5' RACE reads, TCRdb reports a single entry for every CDR3 protein and omits DNA. The listing contains some 130,000 distinct CDR3 sequences. Sequenced input: naive CXCR3- CD8+ T cells from blood. Source of these receptors: a human donor in good health. Some clones in this sample may be carry-over from other donors' samples. Both conserved end residues are part of each CDR3.

v_gene	j_gene	CDR3aa
TRBV7-6	TRBJ1-5	CASSLTGGFSNQPQHF
TRBV5-1	TRBJ2-7	CASSTLETYEQYF
TRBV12-3/TRBV12-4	TRBJ2-7	CASSTGQGHEQYF
TRBV5-1	TRBJ1-2	CASSLVGRGLLDYGYTF
TRBV24-1	TRBJ2-7	CATSAGTGPTYEQYF
TRBV28	TRBJ2-5	CATLDRVIQETQYF
TRBV20-1	TRBJ2-7	CSAMSDYEQYF
TRBV28	TRBJ2-1	CASTPSGYNEQFF
TRBV6-5	TRBJ2-3	CASRPAPLTDTQYF
TRBV28	TRBJ1-5	CASASGNQPQHF
TRBV5-1	TRBJ2-1	CASSLESRFGFGEQFF
TRBV7-8	TRBJ2-3	CASNQNPLLATLTDTQYF
TRBV14	TRBJ2-4	CASSHTRGYSKNIQYF
TRBV6-5	TRBJ2-7	CASRDLGGSEQYF
TRBV7-9	TRBJ1-5	CASSGRYSNQPQHF
TRBV28	TRBJ2-7	CASSSTSGPYEQYF
TRBV6-2/TRBV6-3	TRBJ1-3	CASSDGDNSGNTIYF
TRBV6-6	TRBJ2-1	CATGQGANEQFF
TRBV7-9	TRBJ2-1	CASSDSLISYNEQFF
TRBV4-3	TRBJ2-7	CASSQDSNRGEYEQYF
TRBV12-3/TRBV12-4	TRBJ2-1	CASSFTGGGDNEQFF
TRBV4-1	TRBJ2-7	CASSQSPTSSAYEQYF
TRBV19	TRBJ2-1	CASSMGTELYNEQFF
TRBV7-9	TRBJ2-7	CASSQPRQASSYEQYF
TRBV4-1	TRBJ2-1	CASSQDQGGNSYNEQFF
TRBV6-2/TRBV6-3	TRBJ1-5	CASSPKGQGLQPQHF
TRBV6-5	TRBJ1-4	CASSQSSTNEKLFF
TRBV28	TRBJ2-7	CASIPTRVHATYEQYF
TRBV7-3	TRBJ1-6	CASSSEAGNNSPLHF
TRBV7-9	TRBJ2-3	CASSTHRTYSTDTQYF
TRBV2	TRBJ2-1	CASMGPPGHNEQFF
TRBV27	TRBJ2-7	CASSRTGVYEQYF
TRBV5-5	TRBJ2-7	CASSVGGYEQYF
TRBV27	TRBJ2-2	CASSLGGGQSSANTGELFF
TRBV13	TRBJ1-2	CASSGSDRGLSGYTF
TRBV7-9	TRBJ1-1	CASSLGRTGGSTEAFF
TRBV7-2	TRBJ1-1	CASSLRDRGTEAFF
TRBV12-3/TRBV12-4	TRBJ2-7	CASSLSGYDSYEQYF
TRBV4-1	TRBJ2-3	CASSHDPRGGTDTQYF
TRBV27	TRBJ2-1	CASSTPSQYNEQFF